The 10 T cell receptor beta chains presented below share a single source sample, sequenced in a study of cytomegalovirus exposure and HLA in healthy donors. Repertoires were generated with immunoSEQ multiplex PCR, while TCRdb's copy carries only in-frame clones and drops some. There are some 170,000 clones in the sample; around nine tenths occur only once, and approximately 2.6% lies in the top ten. Sequenced material: PBMCs. The receptors here all came from a man between 18 and 35 years old in good health and CMV-seropositive.

The V gene is TRBV7-2, the J gene TRBJ2-5; D may be TRBD2 (5 bases). This CDR3 has 13 amino acids. CDR1 and CDR2 from the germline V gene are SGHTA and FQGNSA. V gave up 1 base and J gave up 5 bases, with 8 bases separating them. This chain's CDR3 is CASSLVGGETQYF. The CDR3 nucleotides read TGTGCCAGCAGCTTAGTGGGCGGGGAGACCCAGTACTTC.

The chain carries TRBV4-1 and TRBJ2-1; a possible D gene is TRBD2 (6 bases). This CDR3 contains 14 residues. The germline V and J ends were trimmed by 0 bases and 8 bases, with 11 bases remaining between them. The V gene's germline CDR1 is MGHRA and CDR2 YSYEKL. CDR3 sequence reads: CASSQDISGYEQFF. DNA of the CDR3: TGCGCCAGCAGCCAAGATATTAGCGGCTATGAGCAGTTCTTC.

The chain recombines TRBV7-9 with TRBJ2-2; 11 nucleotides align to TRBD1. This CDR3 region has 16 residues. CDR1 and CDR2 (germline): SEHNR, FQNEAQ (reference sequence). With 2 bases clipped from V and 5 bases from J, the junction kept 4 bases outside the gene matches. CDR3 loop: CASSLRDRGSTGELFF. The CDR3 nucleotides are TGTGCCAGCAGCTTAAGGGACAGGGGGTCGACCGGGGAGCTGTTTTTT. The full variable domain, completed using reference TRBV7-9 and TRBJ2-2, is DTGVSQNPRHKITKRGQNVTFRCDPISEHNRLYWYRQTLGQGPEFLTYFQNEAQLEKSRLLSDRFSAERPKGSFSTLEIQRTEQGDSAMYLCASSLRDRGSTGELFFGEGSRLTVL.

The chain uses TRBV2 and TRBJ2-3; TRBD2 matches 9 bases. CDR1 is SNHLY and CDR2 is FYNNEI in the germline V gene. This CDR3 comprises 14 residues. V lost 7 bases to trimming and J lost 6 bases; unmatched junction nucleotides: 8. The CDR3: CASTRGGGPDTQYF. Written as DNA, the CDR3 is TGTGCCAGCACGCGGGGGGGCGGCCCCGATACGCAGTATTTT.

V usage is TRBV7-2 and J usage is TRBJ2-7; 13 bases match TRBD2. J lost 7 bases, V lost 3 bases, and 6 bases had no gene match. Germline lookup yields CDR1 SGHTA and CDR2 FQGNSA. The CDR3 sequence is 15 residues long. Written as DNA, the CDR3 is TGTGCCAGCAGCTTTAGACTAGCGGGAGGCTGGGAGCAGTACTTC. It specifies CASSFRLAGGWEQYF.

This chain uses TRBV5-4 with TRBJ1-1; possible D gene TRBD1, 5 bases. The CDR3 sequence is 15 residues long. Germline values: CDR1 SGHNT, CDR2 YYREEE (reference sequence). Trimming shortened V by 2 bases and J by 1 base, and 12 bases separated the two germline ends. CDR3 sequence (DNA): TGTGCCAGCAGCTTCGGGGGAATTACGAACACTGAAGCTTTCTTT. This encodes CASSFGGITNTEAFF.

This chain joins TRBV5-5 and TRBJ2-7, with 9 bases fitting TRBD1. Germline-derived CDR1 and CDR2 are SGHKS and YYEKEE (reference sequence). CDR3 length equals 14 residues. Trimming took 4 bases from V and 5 from J; bases not matched to a gene: 7. The CDR3 DNA sequence: TGTGCCAGCAGCCGGACAGGGGTGAGGAACGAGCAGTACTTC. Amino acids: CASSRTGVRNEQYF.

The V call is TRBV28, the J call TRBJ2-5; 11 bases fit TRBD2. Germline CDR1 MDHEN, CDR2 SYDVKM. This CDR3 has 16 residues. V lost 0 bases, J lost 2 bases, and 2 bases stayed unmatched. The CDR3 sequence: CASSLWLAGGQETQYF. The CDR3 region has the DNA TGTGCCAGCAGTTTATGGCTAGCGGGGGGACAAGAGACCCAGTACTTC. Looking up the rest from reference TRBV28 and TRBJ2-5 gives the full variable domain: DVKVTQSSRYLVKRTGEKVFLECVQDMDHENMFWYRQDPGLGLRLIYFSYDVKMKEKGDIPEGYSVSREKKERFSLILESASTNQTSMYLCASSLWLAGGQETQYFGPGTRLLVL.

The rearrangement uses TRBV20-1 and TRBJ2-5; D is unresolved. Trimming took 5 bases from V and 4 from J, leaving 8 bases between them. The CDR3 consists of 11 residues. From germline, CDR1 is DFQATT and CDR2 SNEGSKA (reference sequence). The DNA for the CDR3 is TGCAGTGCTGCCCCGGGAGAGACCCAGTACTTC. The encoded protein is CSAAPGETQYF.

Concerning this clone: Other DNA sequences in this specimen translate into the identical CDR3. V usage is TRBV5-6 and J usage is TRBJ2-7; D possibly corresponds to TRBD1 (6 bases). Trimming removed 2 bases at V and 1 base at J, with 7 bases between. The CDR3 is 13 amino acids. The V gene's germline CDR1 is SGHDT and CDR2 YYEEEE. The CDR3 is CASSFGQSYEQYF. CDR3 sequence (DNA): TGTGCCAGCAGCTTTGGACAGTCCTACGAGCAGTACTTC.